These 3 T cell receptor beta chains share one sample of origin, sequenced in a study of shared clonotypes between healthy human individuals (dated by TCRdb to the early 2020s). Libraries were built with the immunoSEQ multiplex PCR assay. What TCRdb holds here is the immuneACCESS table cut down to in-frame rearrangements. Part of the clones is not present; checked against another copy, under half of the missing clones reflect an unresolved V gene, and the others are unexplained. Within this sample are roughly 1,500,000 clones, with approximately 98% of them counted one time only. The ten top clones hold around 0.45% of the sample. Sequencing was performed on naive CD4+ T cells sorted from blood. Per the publication, the cell subset or site label means: CD45RA+ positively selected. The receptors originated from a man in his thirties or forties in good health.

The chain links TRBV5-4 to TRBJ1-1; D perhaps matches TRBD1 (5 bases). V was pared by 4 bases and J by 3 bases, with 10 bases between. The germline V gene encodes CDR1 SGHNT and CDR2 YYREEE (reference sequence). There are 13 residues in the CDR3. The CDR3 sequence is CASSPGQDTEAFF. CDR3 bases: TGTGCCAGCAGCCCCGGACAAGACACTGAAGCTTTCTTT.

The gene calls are TRBV7-9 and TRBJ2-7; D perhaps matches TRBD1 (5 bases). CDR3 size: 14 residues. Germline V gives CDR1 SEHNR, CDR2 FQNEAQ (reference sequence). The V gene lost 0 bases and the J gene lost 3 bases, with 9 bases spanning the gap. CDR3 sequence reads: CASSLANTGYEQYF. DNA of the CDR3: TGTGCCAGCAGCTTAGCGAACACAGGCTACGAGCAGTACTTC.

This sequence joins TRBV11-3 and TRBJ2-7; 7 bases fit TRBD2. J gave up 2 bases and V 3 bases, and 13 bases lay outside the gene matches. CDR1 is SGHNT and CDR2 is YENEEA in the germline V gene. The CDR3 sequence is 17 residues long. This CDR3 is CASSFGLRLAAAYEQYF. The CDR3, as DNA: TGTGCCAGCAGCTTTGGTCTACGTCTAGCGGCGGCCTACGAGCAGTACTTC.